Below are 30 T cell receptor beta chains sequenced from a single sample in a study of low-dose radiotherapy and immunotherapy resistance in tumors. TRAV- and TRBV-specific primers primed first-strand cDNA, covering alpha and beta chains. TCRs were amplified for 20 to 25 PCR cycles with a constant-region primer and V-primer adapter. One entry per CDR3 protein, called by TCRdb with MiXCR from the reads. In the table there are about 82,000 distinct CDR3 sequences, over 15% of which are singletons. Time point described: before trial treatment. The material sequenced was PBMCs, taken before treatment. The source is a male donor with prostate cancer.

The chain uses TRBV20-1 and TRBJ2-3; TRBD1 might be the D (6 bases). The germline CDR1 and CDR2 sequences are DFQATT and SNEGSKA (reference sequence). This CDR3 region has 15 residues. The V end was cut by 3 bases, the J end by 0 bases, with 13 bases between. CDR3 DNA sequence: TGCAGTGCTAGTCCTCAGGGGTTCAGCACAGATACGCAGTATTTT. This codes for CSASPQGFSTDTQYF.

About this clonotype itself: A much bigger clone sits one base away, suggesting this may be a read error. The rearrangement links TRBV6-2 or TRBV6-3 to TRBJ2-7; weak D call: TRBD2 (5 bases). This CDR3 region has 13 residues. The V and J ends lost 11 bases and 5 bases respectively, with 19 bases between them. Germline CDR1 and CDR2: MNHEY and SVGEGT. CDR3 in amino acids: CAGVEGPRHEQYF. The CDR3 bases are TGTGCCGGCGTTGAGGGTCCAAGGCACGAGCAGTACTTC.

This clonotype has ten or more counts. The chain recombines TRBV3-1 with TRBJ1-2; D gene ambiguous. The V gene lost 2 bases and the J gene lost 7 bases, with 14 bases spanning the gap. Germline CDR1 LGHDT, CDR2 YNNKEL (reference sequence). The CDR3 spans 14 residues. In nucleotides, the CDR3 is TGTGCCAGCAGCCAATCCGGCTTTAAGCTTGGCTACACCTTC. This translates into CASSQSGFKLGYTF.

This clonotype has a count of ten or more. The rearrangement uses TRBV5-1 and TRBJ2-5; D gene unclear. The CDR3 runs 16 residues. V lost 2 bases and J 7 bases, leaving 21 bases between the germline ends. In germline, CDR1 is SGHRS, CDR2 YFSETQ. This CDR3 is CASSLRSDRELWTQYF. The CDR3 coding sequence is TGCGCCAGCAGCTTACGATCAGACCGTGAATTGTGGACCCAGTACTTC.

This clonotype was counted ten times or more. The chain links TRBV5-1 to TRBJ2-3; D is uncertain. V gave up 4 bases and J gave up 5 bases, with 14 bases separating them. This CDR3 is built from 14 residues. Germline V gene lookup returns CDR1 SGHRS and CDR2 YFSETQ. CDR3 sequence (DNA): TGCGCCAGCAGCCCTGACCCTCCGAGAGATACGCAGTATTTT. Protein: CASSPDPPRDTQYF.

This clonotype was seen at least ten times. This chain uses TRBV7-2 with TRBJ2-3; no clear D. With 5 bases removed from V and 2 bases from J, the gap between germline ends came to 11 bases. Germline CDR1 is SGHTA and CDR2 is FQGNSA. This CDR3 has 14 amino acids. Written as DNA, the CDR3 is TGTGCCAGCAGCCTAGGGCTATTCACAGATACGCAGTATTTT. Encoded protein: CASSLGLFTDTQYF.

Worth noting for this clonotype: A much larger clone sits a single nucleotide away, making a read error possible. In nucleotides, the CDR3 is TGCGCCAGCAGCCATGTAGTTGGACAGGCCAATCAGCCCCAGCATTTT. This encodes CASSHVVGQANQPQHF. This chain links TRBV4-3 with TRBJ1-5; TRBD1 agrees at 7 bases. V shed 3 bases, J shed 3 bases, and the junction held 8 bases outside the gene matches. The CDR3 extends over 16 amino acids. Germline CDR1 LGHNA, CDR2 YSLEER.

In its sample, this clonotype was seen many times. This rearrangement joins TRBV28 to TRBJ1-5; TRBD1 agrees at 8 bases. From germline, CDR1 is MDHEN and CDR2 SYDVKM. The trim removed 7 bases at V and 2 bases at J, leaving 4 bases unmatched. The CDR3 totals 14 residues. The CDR3 loop reads CASIGGQGNQPQHF. The CDR3 coding sequence is TGTGCCAGCATCGGGGGACAGGGCAATCAGCCCCAGCATTTT. Complete variable domain (other parts from reference TRBV28 and TRBJ1-5): DVKVTQSSRYLVKRTGEKVFLECVQDMDHENMFWYRQDPGLGLRLIYFSYDVKMKEKGDIPEGYSVSREKKERFSLILESASTNQTSMYLCASIGGQGNQPQHFGDGTRLSIL.

In this sample, this clonotype turned up many times. This chain links TRBV5-6 with TRBJ1-4, with 7 positions matching TRBD1. The germline CDR1 and CDR2 sequences are SGHDT and YYEEEE. V lost 4 bases, J lost 7 bases, and 1 base stayed unmatched. The CDR3 loop spans 12 amino acids. In DNA form, the CDR3 reads TGTGCCAGCAGCGAGGGGGCTGAAAAACTGTTTTTT. Translated, it gives CASSEGAEKLFF.

The chain carries TRBV20-1 and TRBJ2-5, with 8 nucleotides matching TRBD2. J was trimmed by 9 bases and V by 3 bases; bases with no gene match: 12. The CDR3 totals 14 residues. Germline CDR1 is DFQATT and CDR2 is SNEGSKA (reference sequence). The DNA for the CDR3 is TGCAGTGCTAGTTCGGGGGGGCCCGTTTTGTCCCAGTACTTC. It yields the protein CSASSGGPVLSQYF.

The V call is TRBV28, the J call TRBJ2-5, with 7 nucleotides matching TRBD2. Germline values: CDR1 MDHEN, CDR2 SYDVKM. This CDR3 is 16 amino acids long. Unmatched junction bases numbered 18, after V lost 7 bases and J lost 7 bases. In nucleotides, the CDR3 is TGTGCCAGCACGGAAATGGCTAGCGGTCCCCCACGGACCCAGTACTTC. Translated: CASTEMASGPPRTQYF.

This clonotype was counted at least ten times. This sequence joins TRBV29-1 and TRBJ1-1; D perhaps matches TRBD1 (6 bases). Germline CDR1 is SQVTM and CDR2 is ANQGSEA. The CDR3 is 16 residues long. Trimming took 6 bases from V and 11 from J, leaving 31 bases between them. Here the CDR3 DNA reads TGCAGCGTCGGGTGGGGGCGCGGCGGGGGCCGGGTGGGTGCTTTCTTT. This encodes CSVGWGRGGGRVGAFF.

This clonotype was detected many times. DNA of the CDR3: TGTGCCAGCAGTGCCCGGACAGTAAATGAGCAGTTCTTC. Amino acid sequence: CASSARTVNEQFF. V is TRBV2 and J is TRBJ2-1; D is possibly TRBD1 (6 bases). Germline-derived CDR1 and CDR2 are SNHLY and FYNNEI. The CDR3 consists of 13 residues. The V end lost 4 bases, the J end lost 7 bases, and 11 bases lay between the germline ends.

This clonotype came up many times. CDR3 region: CASSFRPGAVDTQYF. DNA of the CDR3: TGTGCCAGCAGCTTCCGGCCGGGTGCGGTAGATACGCAGTATTTT. The chain links TRBV7-8 to TRBJ2-3; D is undetermined. Germline CDR1 is SGHVS and CDR2 is FQNEAQ. The CDR3 is made up of 15 amino acids. V was trimmed by 3 bases and J by 5 bases, leaving 15 bases between them. Variable domain in full (rest from reference TRBV7-8 and TRBJ2-3): GAGVSQSPRYKVAKRGQDVALRCDPISGHVSLFWYQQALGQGPEFLTYFQNEAQLDKSGLPSDRFFAERPEGSVSTLKIQRTQQEDSAVYLCASSFRPGAVDTQYFGPGTRLTVL.

J is TRBJ2-5 and V is TRBV20-1, with TRBD2 matching 8 bases. CDR3 length: 15 amino acids. From germline, CDR1 is DFQATT and CDR2 SNEGSKA (reference sequence). V shed 7 bases and J 1 base; nucleotides not matched to a gene: 11. The CDR3 DNA sequence: TGCAGTGGCGGCTCTACCGGGGGGGTCCAAGAGACCCAGTACTTC. It translates to CSGGSTGGVQETQYF.

The rearrangement links TRBV15 to TRBJ2-7; possibly TRBD1 or TRBD2 for D (5 bases each). Trimming took 0 bases from V and 4 from J, leaving 10 bases between them. Germline CDR1 reads LNHNV; CDR2 reads YYDKDF (reference sequence). The CDR3 loop spans 14 amino acids. CDR3 DNA: TGTGCCACCAGCAGAGACCTGGGGGTTTACGAGCAGTACTTC. This translates into CATSRDLGVYEQYF.

The rearrangement joins TRBV15 to TRBJ2-3; no clear D gene. The V and J ends lost 0 bases and 6 bases respectively, with 7 bases between them. The CDR3 runs 13 residues. From germline, CDR1 is LNHNV and CDR2 YYDKDF (reference sequence). The CDR3 reads CATSRDSRDTQYF. Written as DNA, the CDR3 is TGTGCCACCAGCAGAGATTCGCGGGATACGCAGTATTTT.

This clonotype was picked up many times. CDR3 sequence reads: CSASEGSRTEAFF. The CDR3 DNA follows: TGCAGTGCGTCTGAAGGGTCCAGGACTGAAGCTTTCTTT. The chain employs TRBV20-1 and TRBJ1-1; D is unresolved. CDR3 size: 13 residues. Germline-derived CDR1 and CDR2 are DFQATT and SNEGSKA (reference sequence). Trimming stripped 6 bases from V and 5 bases from J, with 16 bases between.

The table lists this clonotype with many counts. The genes are TRBV5-1 and TRBJ2-7, with D possibly TRBD1 on 5 matching bases. Trimming removed 0 bases from V and 4 bases from J, with 20 bases in between. CDR3 size: 17 residues. CDR1 and CDR2 from the germline V gene are SGHRS and YFSETQ. The CDR3 region has the DNA TGCGCCAGCAGCTTGGCCGCTGGGCAGGGAACTCTGTACGAGCAGTACTTC. As protein: CASSLAAGQGTLYEQYF.

Many counts were recorded for this clonotype. The V call is TRBV5-1, the J call TRBJ1-5; 10 nucleotides line up with TRBD1. CDR1 is SGHRS, CDR2 YFSETQ, per germline. The CDR3 consists of 14 residues. Unmatched junction bases numbered 3, after V lost 4 bases and J lost 5 bases. The CDR3: CASSAGQGDQPQHF. CDR3 DNA sequence: TGCGCCAGCAGCGCAGGACAGGGGGATCAGCCCCAGCATTTT.

Comment on this clonotype: This likely stems from a read error, as it lies one base from a far larger clone. The chain combines TRBV15 with TRBJ2-5, with D hard to call. Matching the DNA end better, TRBJ2-7 makes the J call doubtful. Looked up from germline, CDR1 is LNHNV and CDR2 is YYDKDF (reference sequence). The CDR3 has 14 residues. The DNA for the CDR3 is TGTGCCACCAGCAGAGACAGGTCCTCCTACGAGCAGTACTTC. It yields the protein CATSRDRSSYEQYF.

This clonotype was detected many times. J is TRBJ2-1 and V is TRBV25-1; D is undetermined. Germline V gene sequence: CDR1 MGHDK, CDR2 SYGVNS. Deletions cut 4 bases from V and 7 bases from J, with 8 bases between. This CDR3 spans 12 amino acids. The CDR3 region has the DNA TGTGCCAGCAGTGGGGTTTGGAATGAGCAGTTCTTC. As protein: CASSGVWNEQFF.

The rearrangement joins TRBV6-1 to TRBJ2-7; possibly TRBD1 for D (5 bases). The length of the CDR3 is 14 residues. Looked up from germline, CDR1 is MNHNS and CDR2 is SASEGT. The V gene lost 5 bases and the J gene lost 6 bases, with 17 bases spanning the gap. The CDR3 nucleotides read TGTGCCAGCAGTTTGGCAACTACAGGATCCGAGCAGTACTTC. As protein: CASSLATTGSEQYF.

This clonotype was detected many times. V and J are TRBV19 and TRBJ2-1, with D tentatively TRBD2 (6 bases). The CDR3 is 16 amino acids. The V gene lost 7 bases and the J gene lost 4 bases, with 20 bases spanning the gap. Germline loops: CDR1 LNHDA, CDR2 SQIVND (reference sequence). The CDR3 nucleotides are TGTGCCAGTAATACCCCGGGACTTCGGATATACAATGAGCAGTTCTTC. Its protein product is CASNTPGLRIYNEQFF.

This clonotype has a count of ten or more. The gene calls are TRBV30 and TRBJ1-2; D is ambiguous. This CDR3 has 14 amino acids. With 0 bases removed from V and 4 bases from J, the gap between germline ends came to 12 bases. CDR1 is GTSNPN, CDR2 SVGIG, per germline (reference sequence). In DNA, the CDR3 is TGTGCCTGGAGTGTACTCGGCCATGGCTATGGCTACACCTTC. Translation gives CAWSVLGHGYGYTF.

This clonotype turned up a few times. The chain couples TRBV19 to TRBJ1-5; possible D gene TRBD1, 5 bases. From germline, CDR1 is LNHDA and CDR2 SQIVND (reference sequence). V lost 1 base and J lost 2, with 6 bases in between. The CDR3 length is 14 residues. Here the CDR3 reads CASSIGDGNQPQHF. The CDR3 coding sequence is TGTGCCAGTAGTATAGGGGACGGCAATCAGCCCCAGCATTTT.

This chain uses TRBV4-2 with TRBJ2-7, with 9 bases matching TRBD2. Per the germline V gene, CDR1 is LGHNA and CDR2 is YNFKEQ. The CDR3 loop spans 18 amino acids. V trimming: 0 bases; J trimming: 2 bases; junction bases outside the gene matches: 11. CDR3 sequence reads: CASSQDYGSGSETYEQYF. The CDR3 nucleotides read TGTGCCAGCAGCCAAGATTACGGTAGCGGGAGCGAGACCTACGAGCAGTACTTC.

In this sample, this clonotype turned up many times. CDR3 region: CAWSVQGPRVEQFF. The DNA for the CDR3 is TGTGCCTGGAGTGTCCAGGGGCCAAGGGTCGAGCAGTTCTTC. The chain combines TRBV30 with TRBJ2-1, with TRBD1 as a possible D gene (6 bases). Trimming left V 0 bases short and J 10 bases short, with 16 bases between. Germline lookup yields CDR1 GTSNPN and CDR2 SVGIG (reference sequence). There are 14 residues in the CDR3.

This clonotype was recorded at least ten times. The chain is built from TRBV7-9 and TRBJ2-1, with D perhaps assigned TRBD1 or TRBD2 (5 bases each). Germline V gene sequence: CDR1 SEHNR, CDR2 FQNEAQ (reference sequence). Trimming cost V 3 bases and J 11 bases, with 8 bases left between them. The CDR3 is 11 amino acids. The CDR3 loop reads CASSFGTQQFF. CDR3 DNA sequence: TGTGCCAGCAGCTTCGGGACCCAGCAGTTCTTC.

This sequence joins TRBV3-1 and TRBJ1-2, with D tentatively TRBD1 (5 bases). CDR1 and CDR2 from the germline V gene are LGHDT and YNNKEL (reference sequence). Trimming took 4 bases from V and 6 from J, leaving 15 bases between them. The CDR3 loop spans 14 amino acids. The CDR3 here is CASSPIGARNGYTF. The CDR3 region has the DNA TGTGCCAGCAGCCCGATCGGGGCTCGGAATGGCTACACCTTC.